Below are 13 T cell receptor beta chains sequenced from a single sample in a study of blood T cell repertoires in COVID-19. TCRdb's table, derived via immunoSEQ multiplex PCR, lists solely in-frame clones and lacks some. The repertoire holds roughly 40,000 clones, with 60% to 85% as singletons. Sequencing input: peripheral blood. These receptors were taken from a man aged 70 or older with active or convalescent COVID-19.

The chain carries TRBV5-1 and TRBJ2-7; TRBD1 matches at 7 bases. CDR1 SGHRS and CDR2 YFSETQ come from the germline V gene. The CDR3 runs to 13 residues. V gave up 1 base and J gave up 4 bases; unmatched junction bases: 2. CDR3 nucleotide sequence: TGCGCCAGCAGCTTGCAGGGGGAGTACGAGCAGTACTTC. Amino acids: CASSLQGEYEQYF.

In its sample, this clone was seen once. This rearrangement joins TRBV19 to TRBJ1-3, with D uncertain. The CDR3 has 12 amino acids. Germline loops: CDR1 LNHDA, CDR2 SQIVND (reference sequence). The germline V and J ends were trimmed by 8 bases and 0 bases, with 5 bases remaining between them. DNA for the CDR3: TGTGCCAGTGCACACTCTGGAAACACCATATATTTT. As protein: CASAHSGNTIYF.

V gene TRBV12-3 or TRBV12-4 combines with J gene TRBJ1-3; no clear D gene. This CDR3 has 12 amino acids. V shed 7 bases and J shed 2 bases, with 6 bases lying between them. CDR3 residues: CASTLAGNTIYF. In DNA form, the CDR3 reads TGTGCCAGCACTCTTGCTGGAAACACCATATATTTT.

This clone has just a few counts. In DNA form, the CDR3 reads TGTGCCAGCAGTACGGGGACAGGGAGGGGACATGAGCAGTTCTTC. Translated: CASSTGTGRGHEQFF. The rearrangement links TRBV6-6 to TRBJ2-1, with 9 bases identical to TRBD1. With 5 bases clipped from V and 8 bases from J, the junction kept 10 bases outside the gene matches. This CDR3 has 15 amino acids. The germline CDR1 and CDR2 sequences are MNHNY and SVGAGI (reference sequence).

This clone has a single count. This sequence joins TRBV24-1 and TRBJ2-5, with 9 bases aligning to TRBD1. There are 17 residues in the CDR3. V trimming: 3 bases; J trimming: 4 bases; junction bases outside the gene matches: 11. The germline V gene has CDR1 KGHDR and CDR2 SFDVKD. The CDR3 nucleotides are TGTGCCACCAGTGATGGGGGACAGGGTCGTGGTGGAGAGACCCAGTACTTC. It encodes CATSDGGQGRGGETQYF.

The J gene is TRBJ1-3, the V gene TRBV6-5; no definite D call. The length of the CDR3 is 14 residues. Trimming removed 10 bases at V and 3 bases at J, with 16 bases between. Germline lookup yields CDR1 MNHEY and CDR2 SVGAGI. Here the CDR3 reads CATIDTQSGNTIYF. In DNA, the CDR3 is TGTGCCACGATAGACACGCAGAGTGGAAACACCATATATTTT.

The chain's CDR3 is CAGAGNYGYTF. The DNA for the CDR3 is TGTGCGGGGGCAGGAAACTATGGCTACACCTTC. The chain uses TRBV28 and TRBJ1-2; possibly TRBD1 for D (6 bases). The CDR3 has 11 residues. CDR1 and CDR2 (germline): MDHEN, SYDVKM.

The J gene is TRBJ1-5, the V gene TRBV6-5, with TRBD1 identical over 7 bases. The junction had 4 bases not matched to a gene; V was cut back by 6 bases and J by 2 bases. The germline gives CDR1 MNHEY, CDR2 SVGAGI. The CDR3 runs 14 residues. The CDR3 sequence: CASRSDRGNQPQHF. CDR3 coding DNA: TGTGCCAGCAGAAGCGACAGGGGCAATCAGCCCCAGCATTTT.

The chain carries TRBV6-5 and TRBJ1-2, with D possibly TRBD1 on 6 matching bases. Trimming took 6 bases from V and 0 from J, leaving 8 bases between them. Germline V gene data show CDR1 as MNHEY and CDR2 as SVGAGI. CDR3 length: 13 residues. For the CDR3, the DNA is TGTGCCAGCAGACAGGGCTCTAACTATGGCTACACCTTC. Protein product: CASRQGSNYGYTF.

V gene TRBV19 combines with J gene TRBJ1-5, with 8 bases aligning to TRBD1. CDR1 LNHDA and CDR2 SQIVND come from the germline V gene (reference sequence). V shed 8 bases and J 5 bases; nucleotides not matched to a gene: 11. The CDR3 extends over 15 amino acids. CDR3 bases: TGTGCCAGTGGACCAGAGGACAGGGACCATCAGCCCCAGCATTTT. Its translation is CASGPEDRDHQPQHF.

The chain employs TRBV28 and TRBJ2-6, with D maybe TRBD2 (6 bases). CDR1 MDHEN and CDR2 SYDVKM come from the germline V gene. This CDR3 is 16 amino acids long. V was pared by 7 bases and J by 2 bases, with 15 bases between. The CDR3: CASMTAGPTGANVLTF. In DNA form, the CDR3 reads TGTGCCAGCATGACGGCGGGACCAACTGGGGCCAACGTCCTGACTTTC.

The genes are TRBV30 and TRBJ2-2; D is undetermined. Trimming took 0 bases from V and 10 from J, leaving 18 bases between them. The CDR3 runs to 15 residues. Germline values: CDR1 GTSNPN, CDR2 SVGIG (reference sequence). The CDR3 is CAWSVGNSLYEELFF. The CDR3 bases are TGTGCCTGGAGTGTAGGCAACAGCCTTTACGAGGAGCTGTTTTTT. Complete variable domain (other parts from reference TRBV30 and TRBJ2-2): SQTIHQWPATLVQPVGSPLSLECTVEGTSNPNLYWYRQAAGRGLQLLFYSVGIGQISSEVPQNLSASRPQDRQFILSSKKLLLSDSGFYLCAWSVGNSLYEELFFGEGSRLTVL.

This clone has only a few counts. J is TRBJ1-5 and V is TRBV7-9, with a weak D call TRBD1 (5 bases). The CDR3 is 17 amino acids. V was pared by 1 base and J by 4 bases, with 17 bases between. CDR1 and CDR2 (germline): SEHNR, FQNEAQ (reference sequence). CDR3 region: CASSLGWGLDQNQPQHF. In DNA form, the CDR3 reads TGTGCCAGCAGCTTAGGTTGGGGCCTAGACCAAAATCAGCCCCAGCATTTT.